This T cell receptor beta chain was sequenced during a study of T cell responses to AZD1222 COVID-19 vaccine. Generated by immunoSEQ multiplex PCR, the TCRdb table keeps only in-frame clones and is missing some. Here the sample spans 150,000 to 200,000 clones, 85% to 90% being singletons. Overall study findings and caveats: CD4 TCRs associated with vaccination spanned spike, dominating at 160-218 and 743-854.

As to this clone: Its target is unknown.

The receptor was derived from an adult in good health. Sequenced here: peripheral blood, sampled on day 0 of AZD1222 vaccination.

This CDR3 reads CATSDPIPARTGFYGYTF. CDR3 nucleotide sequence: TGTGCCACCAGTGATCCCATACCCGCAAGGACAGGGTTCTATGGCTACACCTTC. The V and J genes are TRBV24-1 and TRBJ1-2; the match to TRBD1 covers 8 bases. The V gene end was trimmed by 3 bases and the J gene end by 4 bases; junction bases not matched to a gene: 15. This CDR3 is built from 18 residues. CDR1 is KGHDR, CDR2 SFDVKD, per germline.